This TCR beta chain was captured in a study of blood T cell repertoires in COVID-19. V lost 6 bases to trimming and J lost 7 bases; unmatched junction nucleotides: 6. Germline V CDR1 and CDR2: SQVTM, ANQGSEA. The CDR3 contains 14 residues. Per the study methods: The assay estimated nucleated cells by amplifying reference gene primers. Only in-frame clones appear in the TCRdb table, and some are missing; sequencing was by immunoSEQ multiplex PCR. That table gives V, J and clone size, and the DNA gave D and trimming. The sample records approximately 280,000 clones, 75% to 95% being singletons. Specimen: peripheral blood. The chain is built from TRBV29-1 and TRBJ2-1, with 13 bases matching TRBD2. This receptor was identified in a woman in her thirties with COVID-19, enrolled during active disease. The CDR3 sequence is CSVGLAGVLNEQFF. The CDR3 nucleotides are TGCAGCGTCGGACTAGCGGGAGTTCTAAATGAGCAGTTCTTC.